Listed here are 2 T cell receptor beta chains from one sample, sequenced in a study of OX40 agonist ivuxolimab in advanced cancers. Assay: immunoSEQ multiplex PCR; the TCRdb copy retains only in-frame clones and omits some. The table includes under 140,000 clones, approximately 89% detected once. The material was CD4+ or CD8+ T cells sorted from blood, obtained in a trial of the OX40 agonist ivuxolimab. These receptors were collected from an adult with an advanced solid tumor such as melanoma, head and neck, liver or kidney cancer.

This clone has just one count. CDR3 region: CASSQRLNRGTEAFF. CDR3 coding DNA: TGTGCCAGCAGCCAACGATTAAATCGGGGCACTGAAGCTTTCTTT. The chain links TRBV6-5 to TRBJ1-1, with unresolved D. V lost 6 bases and J 4 bases, leaving 18 bases between the germline ends. This CDR3 has 15 amino acids. The germline V gene encodes CDR1 MNHEY and CDR2 SVGAGI.

The chain links TRBV30 to TRBJ2-1; 7 nucleotides line up with TRBD2. The CDR3 runs 14 residues. From germline, CDR1 is GTSNPN and CDR2 SVGIG (reference sequence). V was clipped by 3 bases and J by 5 bases; unmatched bases: 7. The CDR3 is CAWRWREFNNEQFF. The CDR3, as DNA: TGTGCCTGGAGGTGGCGGGAGTTCAACAATGAGCAGTTCTTC.